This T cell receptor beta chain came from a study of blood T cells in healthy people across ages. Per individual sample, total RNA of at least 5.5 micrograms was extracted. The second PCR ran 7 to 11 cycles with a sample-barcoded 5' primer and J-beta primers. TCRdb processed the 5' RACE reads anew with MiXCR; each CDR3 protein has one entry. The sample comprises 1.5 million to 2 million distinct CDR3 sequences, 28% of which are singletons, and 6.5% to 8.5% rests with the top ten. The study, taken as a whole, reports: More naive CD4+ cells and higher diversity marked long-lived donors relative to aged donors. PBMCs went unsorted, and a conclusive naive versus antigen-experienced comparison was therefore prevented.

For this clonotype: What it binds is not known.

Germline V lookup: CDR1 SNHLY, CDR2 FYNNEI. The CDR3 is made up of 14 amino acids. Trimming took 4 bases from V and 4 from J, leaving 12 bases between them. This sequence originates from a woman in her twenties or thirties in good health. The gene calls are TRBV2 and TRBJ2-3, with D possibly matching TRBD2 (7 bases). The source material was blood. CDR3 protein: CASSGGGAPDTQYF. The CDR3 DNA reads TGTGCCAGCAGTGGGGGGGGGGCTCCAGATACGCAGTATTTT.